A selection of T cell receptor beta chains follows, all from one sample in a study of shared clonotypes between healthy human individuals. The protocol was immunoSEQ multiplex PCR, while the TCRdb copy is restricted to in-frame clones and leaves out a portion. The table has more than 550,000 clones, 90% seen once. Material for sequencing was memory CD8+ T cells from PBMCs. These receptors all stem from a man aged 18 to 30 in good health. Some clones in this sample may be carry-over from other donors' samples. Each CDR3 is given with its conserved first and last residue.

>TRBV7-9|TRBJ1-5
CASSFGGTGNQPQHF
>TRBV5-1|TRBJ2-1
CASSLGGGKYYNEQFF
>TRBV4-1|TRBJ2-2
CASSQVGGTGELFF
>TRBV27|TRBJ2-1
CASSLRTSGNEQFF
>TRBV13|TRBJ2-2
CASSSQISGSSTGELFF
>TRBV6-1|TRBJ2-3
CALSPLQYF
>TRBV27|TRBJ2-7
CASSSQGQSYEQYF
>TRBV19|TRBJ2-7
CASSIGTGADEQYF
>TRBV13|TRBJ2-7
CASSDRGQYEQYF
>TRBV27|TRBJ1-4
CASSLSVQELFF
>TRBV2|TRBJ1-5
CASSERGIIGGTQPQHF
>TRBV6-4|TRBJ2-1
CARAEYNEQFF
>TRBV7-9|TRBJ2-2
CASSLGQGGTGELFF
>TRBV7-9|TRBJ2-1
CASSRGQDSYNEQFF
>TRBV10-2|TRBJ2-2
CASRMGGVSAGELFF
>TRBV7-2|TRBJ2-7
CASSLTGFHEQYF
>TRBV28|TRBJ2-7
CASSLPNRLALGEQYF
>TRBV9|TRBJ1-1
CASSVALGSRSEAFF
>TRBV28|TRBJ2-7
CASSLSLKRAPGEAGSGSSYEQYF
>TRBV5-1|TRBJ2-5
CASRRTGGSTPAGETQYF
>TRBV7-3|TRBJ2-3
CASSRTSGRSSTDTQYF
>TRBV6-5|TRBJ1-1
CASSYGRPNTEAFF
>TRBV27|TRBJ2-1
CASRPPDGYNEQFF
>TRBV5-1|TRBJ2-7
CASSLVWREGFNEQYF
>TRBV27|TRBJ2-1
CASSPPRSRELSYNEQFF
>TRBV7-9|TRBJ2-7
CASTEGLEQYF
>TRBV25-1|TRBJ2-3
CASSERRITDTQYF
>TRBV7-9|TRBJ2-3
CASSLRTGLAEDTQYF
>TRBV9|TRBJ2-7
CASSGRSEGLSPYEQYF
>TRBV19|TRBJ1-5
CASSMWSNQPQHF
>TRBV7-8|TRBJ1-1
CASSLDRGTEAFF
>TRBV4-1|TRBJ2-7
CASSQAPTGYEQYF
>TRBV9|TRBJ2-7
CASSVEDWPYEQYF
>TRBV7-3|TRBJ2-3
CASSPPAGEGPDTQYF